The 27 T cell receptor beta chains below were found in one sample sequenced in a study of technical replicates of blood from a few donors. Clones were read by immunoSEQ multiplex PCR, and TCRdb kept only the in-frame ones, dropping some. The sample has 70,000 to 85,000 clones, 92% seen once; the top ten hold 0.25% to 0.35%. Sequencing was done on a sample of T cells isolated from PBMCs. These receptors were obtained from a human donor in good health.

V and J are TRBV6-5 and TRBJ1-3; the D gene is possibly TRBD1 (5 bases). CDR3 size: 13 residues. Trimming shortened V by 5 bases and J by 1 base, and 6 bases separated the two germline ends. Germline CDR1 is MNHEY and CDR2 is SVGAGI. The DNA of the CDR3 is TGTGCCAGCAGTCAGGGTTCTGGAAACACCATATATTTT. Protein sequence: CASSQGSGNTIYF.

The table lists this clone with a few counts. J is TRBJ1-1 and V is TRBV5-1, with a tentative D call TRBD1 (5 bases). There are 16 residues in the CDR3. Germline CDR1 SGHRS, CDR2 YFSETQ. The V end lost 0 bases, the J end lost 4 bases, and 16 bases lay between the germline ends. The CDR3 reads CASSLAQGSGSTEAFF. The CDR3 nucleotides read TGCGCCAGCAGCTTGGCGCAGGGTAGTGGAAGCACTGAAGCTTTCTTT.

The rearrangement joins TRBV2 to TRBJ2-7; D is undetermined. Trimming removed 6 bases at V and 0 bases at J, with 6 bases between. The CDR3 is made up of 12 amino acids. Germline V gene sequence: CDR1 SNHLY, CDR2 FYNNEI. The CDR3 sequence is CASSPSSYEQYF. CDR3 nucleotide sequence: TGTGCCAGCAGCCCCAGCTCCTACGAGCAGTACTTC.

The chain has TRBV21-1 and TRBJ2-7; the table's D call, TRBD1, was not checked against the DNA. TRBV21-1 is listed as a pseudogene. The length of the CDR3 is 13 residues. CDR3 in amino acids: CASSVRGRDEQYF. DNA for the CDR3: TGTGCCAGCAGCGTCAGGGGTAGGGACGAGCAGTACTTC.

V usage is TRBV5-1 and J usage is TRBJ2-1, with D possibly being TRBD1 (6 bases). Looked up from germline, CDR1 is SGHRS and CDR2 is YFSETQ. This CDR3 region has 12 residues. V lost 2 bases, J lost 11 bases, and 11 bases lay in between. The CDR3 reads CASSLSGQQQFF. CDR3 coding DNA: TGCGCCAGCAGCTTATCAGGACAGCAGCAGTTCTTC. The full variable domain, rest sourced from reference TRBV5-1 and TRBJ2-1, is KAGVTQTPRYLIKTRGQQVTLSCSPISGHRSVSWYQQTPGQGLQFLFEYFSETQRNKGNFPGRFSGRQFSNSRSEMNVSTLELGDSALYLCASSLSGQQQFFGPGTRLTVL.

The rearrangement joins TRBV4-1 to TRBJ2-5; the match to TRBD2 covers 8 bases. This CDR3 is 16 amino acids long. V trimming: 1 base; J trimming: 6 bases; junction bases outside the gene matches: 10. Germline CDR1 reads MGHRA; CDR2 reads YSYEKL. The CDR3: CASSQGGGRSGKTQYF. The CDR3 DNA follows: TGCGCCAGCAGCCAAGGAGGCGGGAGGAGTGGCAAGACCCAGTACTTC.

The chain has TRBV5-4 and TRBJ2-3; 8 nucleotides align to TRBD2. In germline, CDR1 is SGHNT, CDR2 YYREEE (reference sequence). This CDR3 is 15 amino acids long. The V gene end was trimmed by 4 bases and the J gene end by 8 bases; junction bases not matched to a gene: 12. CDR3 nucleotide sequence: TGTGCCAGCAGCCTTTTAGCGGGACCCCGGGGTACGCAGTATTTT. Its protein product is CASSLLAGPRGTQYF.

The chain carries TRBV19 and TRBJ1-5; D call uncertain. This CDR3 has 16 residues. V shed 3 bases and J shed 3 bases, with 15 bases lying between them. CDR1 is LNHDA and CDR2 is SQIVND in the germline V gene (reference sequence). In DNA, the CDR3 is TGTGCCAGTAGTATTCTAGCAGGAGCATACAATCAGCCCCAGCATTTT. It is translated as CASSILAGAYNQPQHF.

The CDR3 here is CASSFGRASTHRYNSPLHF. In DNA form, the CDR3 reads TGCGCCAGCAGCTTTGGCAGGGCCTCAACCCACAGATATAATTCACCCCTCCACTTT. The chain couples TRBV5-1 to TRBJ1-6; TRBD1 is a possible D gene (5 bases). CDR1 is SGHRS and CDR2 is YFSETQ in the germline V gene. CDR3 length: 19 residues. The germline V and J ends were trimmed by 2 bases and 4 bases, with 22 bases remaining between them.

The chain carries TRBV9 and TRBJ2-7; maybe TRBD2 (6 bases). Germline V gives CDR1 SGDLS, CDR2 YYNGEE. The CDR3 totals 13 residues. V was clipped by 4 bases and J by 5 bases, with 13 bases between them. The DNA of the CDR3 is TGTGCCAGCAGCCCCGGAGGGGAGCACGAGCAGTACTTC. It encodes CASSPGGEHEQYF.

This clone turned up a few times. The chain links TRBV13 to TRBJ1-2; 9 nucleotides match TRBD1. This CDR3 spans 15 amino acids. J lost 2 bases, V lost 6 bases, and 7 bases had no gene match. Germline V gives CDR1 PRHDT, CDR2 FYEKMQ (reference sequence). The CDR3 region has the DNA TGTGCCAGCAGTAGTACCGGGACAGGGAACTATGGCTACACCTTC. Amino acid sequence: CASSSTGTGNYGYTF.

The chain employs TRBV16 and TRBJ2-7; D remains unclear. The V end was cut by 2 bases, the J end by 0 bases, with 5 bases between. The CDR3 is made up of 13 amino acids. CDR1 KGHSY and CDR2 FQNENV come from the germline V gene. The CDR3 coding sequence is TGTGCCAGCAGCCAAACTCACTCCTACGAGCAGTACTTC. Translation: CASSQTHSYEQYF.

The CDR3 nucleotides are TGTGCCAGCAGTCTCAGGACTAGCGGGAGGGTCGGGGAGCTGTTTTTT. Its protein is CASSLRTSGRVGELFF. This rearrangement joins TRBV9 to TRBJ2-2; 15 bases are a match to TRBD2. From germline, CDR1 is SGDLS and CDR2 YYNGEE. V shed 5 bases and J 7 bases; nucleotides not matched to a gene: 6. The CDR3 totals 16 residues.

In its sample, this clone was seen once. The V call is TRBV2, the J call TRBJ1-5; TRBD1 matches 8 bases. The CDR3 contains 14 residues. V lost 6 bases to trimming and J lost 0 bases; unmatched junction nucleotides: 1. Germline V gene sequence: CDR1 SNHLY, CDR2 FYNNEI. The DNA of the CDR3 is TGTGCCAGCAGCAGGGGGCTTAGCAATCAGCCCCAGCATTTT. This encodes CASSRGLSNQPQHF.

The chain joins TRBV29-1 to TRBJ1-4; 7 nucleotides match TRBD1. J gave up 0 bases and V 4 bases, and 2 bases lay outside the gene matches. Germline V lookup: CDR1 SQVTM, CDR2 ANQGSEA. The CDR3 totals 14 residues. The CDR3 DNA sequence: TGCAGCGTTGCGGACAGGACAACTAATGAAAAACTGTTTTTT. Translation gives CSVADRTTNEKLFF.

The gene calls are TRBV28 and TRBJ1-2; 7 positions match TRBD1. With V trimmed by 5 bases and J by 2 bases, 8 bases remained unmatched. This CDR3 has 15 amino acids. CDR1 is MDHEN and CDR2 is SYDVKM in the germline V gene. Written as DNA, the CDR3 is TGTGCCAGCAGTGCCTCAGGGGGAAGGAACTATGGCTACACCTTC. Its translation is CASSASGGRNYGYTF.

The V call is TRBV4-1, the J call TRBJ2-7, with 7 bases lining up with TRBD2. This CDR3 comprises 16 residues. Trimming removed 1 base from V and 3 bases from J; junction bases left unmatched: 9. CDR1 MGHRA and CDR2 YSYEKL come from the germline V gene. The chain's CDR3 is CASSQGAGLTLYEQYF. The DNA for the CDR3 is TGCGCCAGCAGCCAAGGAGCGGGACTGACCCTCTACGAGCAGTACTTC.

The rearrangement links TRBV4-2 to TRBJ1-5; a weak D match, TRBD1 (5 bases). CDR1 LGHNA and CDR2 YNFKEQ come from the germline V gene. Trimming cost V 5 bases and J 1 base, with 12 bases left between them. The CDR3 loop spans 15 amino acids. The CDR3 region is CASSVPGGSNQPQHF. The CDR3 coding sequence is TGTGCCAGCAGCGTCCCGGGGGGAAGCAATCAGCCCCAGCATTTT.

CDR3 sequence: CASSQGAVTGIQYF. CDR3 bases: TGTGCCAGCAGCCAAGGGGCGGTCACAGGCATTCAGTACTTC. The chain employs TRBV14 and TRBJ2-4; perhaps TRBD1 as D (5 bases). This CDR3 has 14 amino acids. Germline assignment: CDR1 SGHDN and CDR2 FVKESK. V was cut by 1 base and J by 9 bases, with 13 bases left in between.

The rearrangement uses TRBV5-1 and TRBJ1-2, with TRBD1 matching over 11 bases. The junction had 8 bases not matched to a gene; V was cut back by 7 bases and J by 3 bases. CDR1 SGHRS and CDR2 YFSETQ come from the germline V gene. The CDR3 totals 15 residues. CDR3 coding DNA: TGCGCCAGCTCGTGGACAGGGGGCTTGGACTATGGCTACACCTTC. Protein: CASSWTGGLDYGYTF.

The chain has TRBV4-1 and TRBJ1-1; possible D gene TRBD1, 6 bases. There are 15 residues in the CDR3. In germline, CDR1 is MGHRA, CDR2 YSYEKL. The ends were cut back, 2 bases at V and 5 bases at J, with 15 bases in the middle. CDR3 sequence reads: CASSQMTATGTEAFF. CDR3 DNA sequence: TGCGCCAGCAGCCAAATGACAGCAACAGGGACTGAAGCTTTCTTT.

This chain joins TRBV7-8 and TRBJ1-5; 7 bases agree with TRBD1. The junction had 10 bases not matched to a gene; V was cut back by 6 bases and J by 5 bases. The CDR3 consists of 15 residues. In germline, CDR1 is SGHVS, CDR2 FQNEAQ. The DNA of the CDR3 is TGTGCCAGCAGATTGACCCGGGACAGACATCAGCCCCAGCATTTT. It encodes CASRLTRDRHQPQHF.

V is TRBV2 and J is TRBJ2-1; the match to TRBD2 covers 7 bases. With V trimmed by 9 bases and J by 8 bases, 7 bases remained unmatched. Looked up from germline, CDR1 is SNHLY and CDR2 is FYNNEI. The length of the CDR3 is 12 residues. The CDR3 loop is CASARRGDEQFF. CDR3 nucleotide sequence: TGTGCCAGTGCCCGACGGGGGGATGAGCAGTTCTTC.

The J gene is TRBJ1-2, the V gene TRBV6-1; 8 positions match TRBD1. With 1 base clipped from V and 4 bases from J, the junction kept 5 bases outside the gene matches. The CDR3 has 15 residues. Looked up from germline, CDR1 is MNHNS and CDR2 is SASEGT. The CDR3 is CASSEGRDRFYGYTF. The CDR3 coding sequence is TGTGCCAGCAGTGAAGGAAGGGACAGGTTCTATGGCTACACCTTC.

This clone was found a few times. In DNA, the CDR3 is TGTGCCAGCAGCCTCCCGAGGAACACCGGGGAGCTGTTTTTT. Encoded protein: CASSLPRNTGELFF. J is TRBJ2-2 and V is TRBV11-2; D gene ambiguous. This CDR3 region has 14 residues. The V gene lost 5 bases and the J gene lost 1 base, with 8 bases spanning the gap. Germline assignment: CDR1 SGHAT and CDR2 FQNNGV.

V and J are TRBV5-1 and TRBJ2-1; D not resolved. This CDR3 region has 12 residues. Germline V CDR1 and CDR2: SGHRS, YFSETQ. Trimming pared 4 bases from V and 14 bases from J, leaving 16 bases between. The CDR3 here is CASSPGGRREFF. The CDR3 DNA reads as TGCGCCAGCAGCCCCGGTGGTCGTCGCGAGTTCTTC.

This clone was counted a single time. In DNA form, the CDR3 reads TGTGCCAGCAGCCGAGGTGGACTAGCGGGAGGGGGGGACACAGATACGCAGTATTTT. Translated, it gives CASSRGGLAGGGDTDTQYF. This chain links TRBV5-4 with TRBJ2-3; 15 bases map to TRBD2. The CDR3 sequence is 19 residues long. Germline trimming cut 4 bases from V and 2 bases from J; bases unmatched to any gene: 11. Germline assignment: CDR1 SGHNT and CDR2 YYREEE (reference sequence).